Below are 17 T cell receptor beta chains sequenced from a single sample in a study of blood T cell repertoires in COVID-19. Measured with immunoSEQ multiplex PCR; TCRdb has only the in-frame clones, and not every one. Of over 200,000 clones detected, roughly 87% appear once; the ten largest clones hold under 2.5%. Sequenced input: peripheral blood. Source of these receptors: a man aged 35 to 55 with active or convalescent COVID-19.

This clone was counted once. This chain links TRBV28 with TRBJ2-7; D is unresolved. The length of the CDR3 is 14 residues. CDR1 is MDHEN, CDR2 SYDVKM, per germline. Trimming pared 3 bases from V and 5 bases from J, leaving 14 bases between. CDR3 residues: CASSLRRTRHEQYF. In nucleotides, the CDR3 is TGTGCCAGCAGTTTGCGGCGTACGCGTCACGAGCAGTACTTC. Full variable domain (outside the CDR3, taken from reference TRBV28 and TRBJ2-7): DVKVTQSSRYLVKRTGEKVFLECVQDMDHENMFWYRQDPGLGLRLIYFSYDVKMKEKGDIPEGYSVSREKKERFSLILESASTNQTSMYLCASSLRRTRHEQYFGPGTRLTVT.

The V call is TRBV27, the J call TRBJ2-7; no clear D. Trimming removed 2 bases at V and 9 bases at J, with 14 bases between. This CDR3 spans 13 amino acids. CDR1 MNHEY and CDR2 SMNVEV come from the germline V gene (reference sequence). CDR3 sequence reads: CASSLGPAYSQYF. In DNA form, the CDR3 reads TGTGCCAGCAGTTTAGGGCCAGCTTATTCGCAGTACTTC.

The rearrangement links TRBV4-2 to TRBJ1-4; maybe TRBD1 (6 bases). CDR3 length: 17 amino acids. Germline lookup yields CDR1 LGHNA and CDR2 YNFKEQ. V was cut by 0 bases and J by 6 bases, with 17 bases left in between. CDR3 sequence: CASSQEPGGAGDEKLFF. The CDR3 DNA reads as TGTGCCAGCAGCCAAGAACCCGGTGGGGCAGGGGATGAAAAACTGTTTTTT.

This clone was counted a single time. The rearrangement uses TRBV14 and TRBJ2-3; D uncertain. The germline V and J ends were trimmed by 5 bases and 2 bases, with 11 bases remaining between them. This CDR3 is built from 14 residues. The germline V gene has CDR1 SGHDN and CDR2 FVKESK. Here the CDR3 DNA reads TGTGCCAGCAGCTTACCTTGGGCCACAGATACGCAGTATTTT. It translates to CASSLPWATDTQYF.

The count of this clone is one. This chain connects TRBV27 to TRBJ1-2; a weak D match, TRBD1 (5 bases). Deletions cut 2 bases from V and 3 bases from J, with 7 bases between. Germline loops: CDR1 MNHEY, CDR2 SMNVEV (reference sequence). This CDR3 comprises 13 residues. The CDR3 region is CASSLKGYYGYTF. The CDR3 coding sequence is TGTGCCAGCAGTTTAAAGGGGTACTATGGCTACACCTTC.

This clone was recorded only once. The gene calls are TRBV6-5 and TRBJ2-3; D possibly corresponds to TRBD2 (6 bases). The germline V gene has CDR1 MNHEY and CDR2 SVGAGI. This CDR3 is 14 amino acids long. Trimming took 4 bases from V and 1 from J, leaving 9 bases between them. CDR3 in amino acids: CASSLDYGTDTQYF. CDR3 DNA sequence: TGTGCCAGCAGTTTGGACTACGGCACAGATACGCAGTATTTT.

The chain employs TRBV19 and TRBJ1-2; 7 nucleotides line up with TRBD1. Looked up from germline, CDR1 is LNHDA and CDR2 is SQIVND (reference sequence). The J segment lost 6 bases and the V segment lost 5 bases, leaving 6 bases of the junction unmatched. CDR3 length: 13 residues. The CDR3 DNA is TGTGCCAGTAGTGCAGGGGGGCTGGATGGCTACACCTTC. This gives the protein CASSAGGLDGYTF.

The rearrangement joins TRBV6-1 to TRBJ1-1, with D perhaps matching TRBD1 (6 bases). The CDR3 consists of 15 residues. The germline V and J ends were trimmed by 3 bases and 11 bases, with 22 bases remaining between them. Germline lookup yields CDR1 MNHNS and CDR2 SASEGT. CDR3 sequence: CASSDLTTGTSFAFF. In DNA, the CDR3 is TGTGCCAGCAGTGACCTCACGACAGGAACCTCCTTCGCTTTCTTT.

This chain connects TRBV7-3 to TRBJ2-2, with a possible D match to TRBD1 (7 bases). V shed 2 bases and J shed 4 bases, with 11 bases lying between them. The germline V gene has CDR1 SGHTA and CDR2 FQGTGA. The CDR3 is made up of 15 amino acids. The CDR3 loop is CASSLPQGGTGELFF. The CDR3 DNA reads TGTGCCAGCAGCTTACCCCAGGGGGGCACCGGGGAGCTGTTTTTT.

V gene TRBV18 combines with J gene TRBJ1-6, with a possible D match to TRBD1 (5 bases). The V end was cut by 3 bases, the J end by 0 bases, with 9 bases between. The CDR3 sequence is 16 residues long. CDR1 is KGHSH, CDR2 LQKENI, per germline. CDR3 in DNA: TGTGCCAGCTCACCGTTAGACAGCTCCTATAATTCACCCCTCCACTTT. It specifies CASSPLDSSYNSPLHF.

The chain employs TRBV27 and TRBJ1-2; 7 nucleotides match TRBD1. The CDR3 sequence is 15 residues long. With 7 bases clipped from V and 4 bases from J, the junction kept 12 bases outside the gene matches. CDR1 and CDR2 from the germline V gene are MNHEY and SMNVEV (reference sequence). In DNA form, the CDR3 reads TGTGCCAGCACTGCCCGAAGGGACAGACTCTATGGCTACACCTTC. Encoded protein: CASTARRDRLYGYTF.

This sequence joins TRBV5-4 and TRBJ1-1; 10 bases fit TRBD1. The trim removed 6 bases at V and 1 base at J, leaving 12 bases unmatched. The length of the CDR3 is 17 residues. Germline V lookup: CDR1 SGHNT, CDR2 YYREEE (reference sequence). Written as DNA, the CDR3 is TGTGCCAGCACCCCCCCGCCCGGGACAGGGGCGAACACTGAAGCTTTCTTT. Its translation: CASTPPPGTGANTEAFF.

The CDR3 coding sequence is TGCGCCAGCAGTGACACAGCAGATACGCAGTATTTT. Amino acid sequence: CASSDTADTQYF. V and J are TRBV10-1 and TRBJ2-3; D is uncertain. The CDR3 length is 12 residues. Trimming shortened V by 3 bases and J by 4 bases, and 5 bases separated the two germline ends. The germline CDR1 and CDR2 sequences are WNHNN and SYGVQD (reference sequence).

The V call is TRBV29-1, the J call TRBJ2-7; 7 bases map to TRBD1. The CDR3 runs to 13 residues. V trimming: 7 bases; J trimming: 5 bases; junction bases outside the gene matches: 11. Per germline, CDR1 SQVTM and CDR2 ANQGSEA. The CDR3, as DNA: TGCAGCGCCGACCTGGGACAGTCGGACGAGCAGTACTTC. This translates into CSADLGQSDEQYF.

The rearrangement uses TRBV5-1 and TRBJ2-3; 11 nucleotides agree with TRBD2. CDR1 and CDR2 (germline): SGHRS, YFSETQ. This CDR3 is 14 amino acids long. V dropped 2 bases and J dropped 5; count of bases not matched to a gene: 1. CDR3 amino acids: CASSFSGGVDTQYF. CDR3 coding DNA: TGCGCCAGCAGCTTTAGCGGGGGGGTAGATACGCAGTATTTT.

The chain employs TRBV5-4 and TRBJ2-7; maybe TRBD2 (7 bases). Between the trimmed V and J ends, which lost 3 bases and 5 bases, there was a span of 18 bases. Germline-derived CDR1 and CDR2 are SGHNT and YYREEE (reference sequence). The length of the CDR3 is 15 residues. The CDR3 region is CASSSVSGGRNEQYF. The CDR3 nucleotides are TGTGCCAGCAGCTCGGTGTCGGGGGGCAGGAACGAGCAGTACTTC. Based on the CDR3 plus reference TRBV5-4 and TRBJ2-7, the full variable domain is ETGVTQSPTHLIKTRGQQVTLRCSSQSGHNTVSWYQQALGQGPQFIFQYYREEENGRGNFPPRFSGLQFPNYSSELNVNALELDDSALYLCASSSVSGGRNEQYFGPGTRLTVT.

This clone came up once. The chain has TRBV6-5 and TRBJ2-7; TRBD1 matches 11 bases. The CDR3 has 15 residues. The germline V gene encodes CDR1 MNHEY and CDR2 SVGAGI. Trimming at V came to 5 bases and at J to 4 bases, leaving 7 bases not matched to a gene. CDR3 nucleotides: TGTGCCAGCAGTCGGACAGGGGGCATAAGTTACGAGCAGTACTTC. Protein product: CASSRTGGISYEQYF.